A single sample is the source of the 12 T cell receptor beta chains below, sequenced in a study of preoperative IRX-2 immunotherapy in early breast cancer. The method was immunoSEQ multiplex PCR; TCRdb's version includes in-frame clones alone and lacks a portion of them. The sample includes 6,200 or so clones, over 70% of them seen just once. The sample's treatment: preoperative locoregional IRX-2 cytokine immunotherapy. The sample here was tumor tissue, taken before IRX-2 immunotherapy. The receptors derive from a human donor with breast cancer.

This clone was seen just once. The V call is TRBV5-1, the J call TRBJ2-2; no clear D. V was pared by 2 bases and J by 2 bases, with 7 bases between. The CDR3 sequence is 14 residues long. CDR1 and CDR2 from the germline V gene are SGHRS and YFSETQ. CDR3 bases: TGCGCCAGCAGCTTCCTCTTAAACACCGGGGAGCTGTTTTTT. Its protein is CASSFLLNTGELFF.

Here the CDR3 reads CASSYRNNNEQFF. The CDR3 DNA follows: TGTGCCAGCAGTTACCGAAATAACAATGAGCAGTTCTTC. This chain links TRBV6-8 with TRBJ2-1; D not resolved. V lost 2 bases and J 5 bases, leaving 7 bases between the germline ends. The germline V gene has CDR1 MNHGY and CDR2 SAAAGT. The CDR3 runs to 13 residues.

In this sample, this clone turned up a few times. The V gene is TRBV11-3, the J gene TRBJ2-1; 7 bases align to TRBD2. The length of the CDR3 is 15 residues. Germline CDR1 reads SGHNT; CDR2 reads YENEEA. Trimming removed 2 bases from V and 0 bases from J; junction bases left unmatched: 1. Written as DNA, the CDR3 is TGTGCCAGCAGCTTAACGGGAGGCTCCTACAATGAGCAGTTCTTC. This sequence encodes CASSLTGGSYNEQFF.

The chain carries TRBV11-3 and TRBJ1-2, with D uncertain. The CDR3 consists of 14 residues. V was shortened by 5 bases and J by 4 bases, with 14 bases between the two germline ends. Germline V gene lookup returns CDR1 SGHNT and CDR2 YENEEA. The CDR3 is CASSPDPGGYGYTF. CDR3 sequence (DNA): TGTGCCAGCAGCCCCGACCCGGGAGGCTATGGCTACACCTTC.

This sequence joins TRBV6-4 and TRBJ2-3; D possibly corresponds to TRBD2 (5 bases). Germline V gene sequence: CDR1 MRHNA, CDR2 SNTAGT. The CDR3 consists of 11 residues. V lost 5 bases, J lost 8 bases, and 8 bases lay in between. The CDR3 coding sequence is TGTGCCAGCAGTTACGGAGGTACGCAGTATTTT. As protein: CASSYGGTQYF.

In DNA form, the CDR3 reads TGTGCCAGCAGGGGTGAAGGGGACGCAGTTAGGCCAGATACGCAGTATTTT. Its translation: CASRGEGDAVRPDTQYF. The chain combines TRBV28 with TRBJ2-3, with D tentatively TRBD1 or TRBD2 (5 bases each). With 6 bases removed from V and 4 bases from J, the gap between germline ends came to 23 bases. This CDR3 contains 17 residues. Germline values: CDR1 MDHEN, CDR2 SYDVKM.

The chain couples TRBV30 to TRBJ1-4; the match to TRBD1 covers 8 bases. CDR1 GTSNPN and CDR2 SVGIG come from the germline V gene (reference sequence). This CDR3 is 13 amino acids long. V gave up 4 bases and J gave up 6 bases; unmatched junction bases: 4. In DNA form, the CDR3 reads TGTGCCTGGACTCCGGGACAGGATGAAAAACTGTTTTTT. Translation: CAWTPGQDEKLFF.

This sequence joins TRBV19 and TRBJ1-2; 8 bases match TRBD1. CDR1 and CDR2 (germline): LNHDA, SQIVND (reference sequence). The V and J ends lost 5 bases and 7 bases, in that order; junction bases with no gene match: 6. The CDR3 covers 13 residues. CDR3 DNA: TGTGCCAGTAGTGCCGCAGGGGGCAGTGGCTACACCTTC. Amino acids: CASSAAGGSGYTF.

This chain links TRBV2 with TRBJ1-4, with 10 bases aligning to TRBD1. The CDR3 contains 16 residues. J was trimmed by 7 bases and V by 8 bases; bases with no gene match: 13. Germline CDR1 and CDR2: SNHLY and FYNNEI. The CDR3 is CASLRRQGAIGEKLFF. The CDR3 DNA reads TGTGCCAGCTTGAGGAGACAGGGGGCTATCGGTGAAAAACTGTTTTTT.

V gene TRBV6-8 combines with J gene TRBJ2-2; D gene ambiguous. V was cut by 5 bases and J by 7 bases, with 11 bases left in between. Germline V gives CDR1 MNHGY, CDR2 SAAAGT. The CDR3 covers 13 residues. Here the CDR3 reads CASSGRRDGELFF. CDR3 nucleotide sequence: TGTGCCAGCAGTGGTAGAAGGGACGGGGAGCTGTTTTTT.

The J gene is TRBJ1-1, the V gene TRBV5-1; 8 positions agree with TRBD1. CDR3 length equals 14 residues. The V segment lost 3 bases and the J segment 5 bases; nucleotides outside the gene matches: 6. Germline V gives CDR1 SGHRS, CDR2 YFSETQ. CDR3 amino acids: CASSSQGAGTEAFF. CDR3 nucleotide sequence: TGCGCCAGCAGCTCCCAGGGGGCGGGAACTGAAGCTTTCTTT.

The chain employs TRBV6-8 and TRBJ2-7; possible D gene TRBD2, 5 bases. Trimming left V 6 bases short and J 0 bases short, with 9 bases between. The V gene's germline CDR1 is MNHGY and CDR2 SAAAGT. There are 13 residues in the CDR3. The CDR3 region has the DNA TGTGCCAGCAGACAGACTACCTCCTACGAGCAGTACTTC. The encoded protein is CASRQTTSYEQYF.